One T cell receptor (beta chain) is described in this entry. Antigen: not known. The V segment lost 2 bases and the J segment 2 bases; nucleotides outside the gene matches: 17. This CDR3 region has 19 residues. The germline gives CDR1 MNHGY, CDR2 SAAAGT. These data come from a study of shared clonotypes between healthy human individuals. Study-level background: Each donor had three CD4 naive, three CD4 memory, two CD8 naive and one CD8 memory plate.

Using immunoSEQ multiplex PCR, the repertoire was profiled, and TCRdb retains in-frame clones only, with some absent. The table lists over a million clones, 95% to 99% of them singletons, with roughly 0.45% in the top ten. Study-wide results and limits: Sampling covered nothing but blood. Tissue TCR repertoires likely differ from those found in blood.

The chain employs TRBV6-8 and TRBJ2-5; 7 bases match TRBD2. This TCR was recovered from a man aged 25-45 years in good health. The sequenced sample was naive CD4+ T cells sorted from blood. Subset given: CD45RA+ positively selected. The CDR3 nucleotides read TGTGCCAGCAGTTACGGGAGGGGTAATTTGCGGGGCAAACAAGAGACCCAGTACTTC. It specifies CASSYGRGNLRGKQETQYF.